This TCR beta chain was identified during a study of blood T cell repertoires in COVID-19. Profiled with immunoSEQ multiplex PCR; TCRdb holds only in-frame clones, not every one. The sample lists around 180,000 clones, roughly nine tenths occurring once. Between the trimmed V and J ends, which lost 1 base and 2 bases, there was a span of 15 bases. The CDR3 consists of 17 residues. CDR1 and CDR2 (germline): LNHDA, SQIVND (reference sequence). Sequencing was done on a sample of peripheral blood. The chain uses TRBV19 and TRBJ1-5; D not resolved. This clonotype originated in a woman aged 25 to 39 with active or convalescent COVID-19. The CDR3 loop reads CASSIGAGFVGNQPQHF. The CDR3 DNA is TGTGCCAGTAGTATAGGAGCGGGGTTTGTGGGCAATCAGCCCCAGCATTTT.